The 26 T cell receptor beta chains below were found in one sample sequenced in a study of blood T cell repertoires in COVID-19. Some clones are missing from TCRdb's copy, which holds only in-frame ones; the method was immunoSEQ multiplex PCR. Found here are about 16,000 clones, about 87% of them singletons; the top ten hold about an eighth. Material: peripheral blood. Source of these receptors: a human donor in a cohort sampled during active COVID-19.

The chain combines TRBV4-3 with TRBJ1-5; D unresolved. Germline V CDR1 and CDR2: LGHNA, YSLEER. Between the trimmed V and J ends, which lost 3 bases and 4 bases, there was a span of 7 bases. The CDR3 extends over 13 amino acids. The CDR3 loop is CASSQDFNQPQHF. DNA for the CDR3: TGCGCCAGCAGCCAGGACTTTAATCAGCCCCAGCATTTT.

The chain has TRBV2 and TRBJ1-4; 7 nucleotides agree with TRBD1. The germline V gene has CDR1 SNHLY and CDR2 FYNNEI. The CDR3 has 15 amino acids. J lost 7 bases, V lost 4 bases, and 9 bases had no gene match. In nucleotides, the CDR3 is TGTGCCAGCAGTGGAGGCAGGGCAGGGGGTGAAAAACTGTTTTTT. Translating it yields CASSGGRAGGEKLFF.

This clone appeared once. The chain uses TRBV2 and TRBJ1-1; 7 bases fit TRBD1. Germline V gene sequence: CDR1 SNHLY, CDR2 FYNNEI. The CDR3 runs to 17 residues. The junction had 23 bases not matched to a gene; V was cut back by 10 bases and J by 6 bases. CDR3 sequence: CATRGFRGRVSLAEAFF. In DNA, the CDR3 is TGTGCCACCCGTGGATTTAGGGGGCGGGTCAGCTTAGCTGAAGCTTTCTTT.

This sequence joins TRBV5-1 and TRBJ2-7, with TRBD1 as a possible D gene (6 bases). The CDR3 is 14 residues long. From germline, CDR1 is SGHRS and CDR2 YFSETQ. The germline V and J ends were trimmed by 0 bases and 6 bases, with 13 bases remaining between them. This chain's CDR3 is CASSLVGGSGEQYF. CDR3 coding DNA: TGCGCCAGCAGCTTGGTAGGGGGATCGGGCGAGCAGTACTTC.

This chain links TRBV9 with TRBJ2-5; D gene uncertain. Trimming took 0 bases from V and 4 from J, leaving 16 bases between them. The CDR3 sequence is 16 residues long. Germline assignment: CDR1 SGDLS and CDR2 YYNGEE. CDR3 protein: CASSVGASGEAETQYF. For the CDR3, the DNA is TGTGCCAGCAGCGTAGGAGCCAGTGGCGAGGCAGAGACCCAGTACTTC.

The rearrangement links TRBV18 to TRBJ2-4; TRBD1 matches at 10 bases. This CDR3 comprises 18 residues. V dropped 1 base and J dropped 0; count of bases not matched to a gene: 6. CDR1 is KGHSH, CDR2 LQKENI, per germline. The CDR3 loop reads CASSPREWTGGAKNIQYF. The CDR3 DNA follows: TGTGCCAGCTCACCACGTGAATGGACAGGGGGAGCCAAAAACATTCAGTACTTC.

This clone was counted a single time. The genes are TRBV25-1 and TRBJ2-2, with 9 bases identical to TRBD1. Germline lookup yields CDR1 MGHDK and CDR2 SYGVNS. The V segment lost 3 bases and the J segment 5 bases; nucleotides outside the gene matches: 7. This CDR3 is 16 amino acids long. CDR3 nucleotide sequence: TGTGCCAGCAGTGATACGGGGACAGGGCAAACCGGGGAGCTGTTTTTT. The encoded protein is CASSDTGTGQTGELFF.

The CDR3 DNA reads as TGTGCCAGCAGCCAAGCACTAGCGGGGGGCCTCAATGAGCAGTTCTTC. Translating gives CASSQALAGGLNEQFF. This chain links TRBV4-2 with TRBJ2-1, with 12 nucleotides matching TRBD2. Looked up from germline, CDR1 is LGHNA and CDR2 is YNFKEQ. Unmatched junction bases numbered 4, after V lost 1 base and J lost 6 bases. The CDR3 extends over 16 amino acids.

This chain links TRBV19 with TRBJ1-3; D unresolved. The CDR3 totals 14 residues. Trimming shortened V by 10 bases and J by 4 bases, and 17 bases separated the two germline ends. Germline lookup yields CDR1 LNHDA and CDR2 SQIVND (reference sequence). CDR3 in DNA: TGTGCCACTCCAGAGCGAGGGAGAGGAAACACCATATATTTT. This encodes CATPERGRGNTIYF.

The V call is TRBV5-1, the J call TRBJ2-1; the match to TRBD2 covers 10 bases. Germline V gene sequence: CDR1 SGHRS, CDR2 YFSETQ. J gave up 4 bases and V 0 bases, and 4 bases lay outside the gene matches. The CDR3 length is 16 residues. The CDR3 DNA reads as TGCGCCAGCAGCTTGGTTGGTAGCGGGGGGTACAATGAGCAGTTCTTC. Encoded protein: CASSLVGSGGYNEQFF.

This chain joins TRBV6-2 or TRBV6-3 and TRBJ2-4, with 7 bases that match TRBD1. J lost 6 bases, V lost 5 bases, and 4 bases had no gene match. Germline V lookup: CDR1 MNHEY, CDR2 SVGEGT. The CDR3 length is 13 residues. The CDR3 region has the DNA TGTGCCAGCAGTACAAACAGGGGAAACATTCAGTACTTC. It translates to CASSTNRGNIQYF.

J is TRBJ2-5 and V is TRBV5-1, with D tentatively TRBD1 (5 bases). V gave up 3 bases and J gave up 10 bases, with 19 bases separating them. The CDR3 is made up of 14 amino acids. From germline, CDR1 is SGHRS and CDR2 YFSETQ. CDR3 sequence reads: CASSSLTALGFQYF. The DNA of the CDR3 is TGCGCCAGCAGCTCCCTGACAGCACTGGGGTTCCAGTACTTC. Full variable domain (remainder filled in from reference TRBV5-1 and TRBJ2-5): KAGVTQTPRYLIKTRGQQVTLSCSPISGHRSVSWYQQTPGQGLQFLFEYFSETQRNKGNFPGRFSGRQFSNSRSEMNVSTLELGDSALYLCASSSLTALGFQYFGPGTRLLVL.

For the CDR3, the DNA is TGTGCCAGCAGCCAGGGACAGGGATCCCTGAACACTGAAGCTTTCTTT. It codes for CASSQGQGSLNTEAFF. V is TRBV5-4 and J is TRBJ1-1, with 9 bases aligning to TRBD1. V shed 4 bases and J 0 bases; nucleotides not matched to a gene: 7. The germline V gene encodes CDR1 SGHNT and CDR2 YYREEE (reference sequence). The CDR3 has 16 amino acids.

The rearrangement links TRBV6-5 to TRBJ2-7; TRBD1 might be the D (6 bases). This CDR3 spans 15 amino acids. V lost 0 bases, J lost 3 bases, and 12 bases lay in between. Looked up from germline, CDR1 is MNHEY and CDR2 is SVGAGI. CDR3 in DNA: TGTGCCAGCAGTTACTCTTACCAGGGGAGCTACGAGCAGTACTTC. The encoded protein is CASSYSYQGSYEQYF.

The genes are TRBV18 and TRBJ1-3; 7 positions agree with TRBD1. Germline-derived CDR1 and CDR2 are KGHSH and LQKENI. The CDR3 is made up of 16 amino acids. After removal of 3 bases from V and 2 bases from J, the junction contained 7 bases not matched to a gene. CDR3 DNA: TGTGCCAGCTCACCGTCGACAGGGTCTACTGGAAACACCATATATTTT. This sequence encodes CASSPSTGSTGNTIYF.

This clone was detected only a few times. The chain recombines TRBV11-2 with TRBJ2-7, with 10 bases identical to TRBD2. Germline values: CDR1 SGHAT, CDR2 FQNNGV. The junction had 4 bases not matched to a gene; V was cut back by 2 bases and J by 0 bases. The CDR3 consists of 16 residues. CDR3 nucleotide sequence: TGTGCCAGCAGCTTAATCTCTAGCGGGGGCTCCTACGAGCAGTACTTC. It codes for CASSLISSGGSYEQYF.

The gene calls are TRBV29-1 and TRBJ1-5; TRBD1 is a possible D gene (6 bases). Trimming stripped 7 bases from V and 0 bases from J, with 13 bases between. The CDR3 sequence is 14 residues long. Germline V lookup: CDR1 SQVTM, CDR2 ANQGSEA. CDR3 DNA sequence: TGCAGCGCTCAGACAGGTCTTAGCAATCAGCCCCAGCATTTT. Its translation: CSAQTGLSNQPQHF.

This rearrangement joins TRBV9 to TRBJ2-3; no clear D gene. Trimming took 4 bases from V and 4 from J, leaving 10 bases between them. Germline V lookup: CDR1 SGDLS, CDR2 YYNGEE. The CDR3 runs 13 residues. CDR3 region: CASSPPLSDTQYF. DNA for the CDR3: TGTGCCAGCAGCCCCCCTCTGTCAGATACGCAGTATTTT.

The rearrangement uses TRBV19 and TRBJ2-2, with 9 bases matching TRBD2. Germline-derived CDR1 and CDR2 are LNHDA and SQIVND (reference sequence). CDR3 length: 18 residues. V dropped 8 bases and J dropped 4; count of bases not matched to a gene: 17. The CDR3 is CASGRSSRGGRSTGELFF. The CDR3 coding sequence is TGTGCCAGTGGACGGTCCTCGCGGGGGGGGCGGTCCACCGGGGAGCTGTTTTTT.

The chain carries TRBV14 and TRBJ1-2; TRBD1 is a possible D gene (6 bases). Germline V CDR1 and CDR2: SGHDN, FVKESK. The CDR3 is made up of 15 amino acids. V was clipped by 1 base and J by 4 bases, with 13 bases between them. CDR3 loop: CASSQALQGGYGYTF. The CDR3 nucleotides read TGTGCCAGCAGCCAAGCATTACAGGGCGGCTATGGCTACACCTTC. The variable domain in full, completed from reference TRBV14 and TRBJ1-2, reads EAGVTQFPSHSVIEKGQTVTLRCDPISGHDNLYWYRRVMGKEIKFLLHFVKESKQDESGMPNNRFLAERTGGTYSTLKVQPAELEDSGVYFCASSQALQGGYGYTFGSGTRLTVV.

This rearrangement joins TRBV2 to TRBJ1-1; 10 bases align to TRBD1. Germline loops: CDR1 SNHLY, CDR2 FYNNEI. The V and J ends lost 6 bases and 8 bases, in that order; junction bases with no gene match: 9. There are 14 residues in the CDR3. In nucleotides, the CDR3 is TGTGCCAGCAGGCTAGACAGGGGGCAAGGGGAAGCTTTCTTT. As protein: CASRLDRGQGEAFF.

The CDR3 coding sequence is TGTGCCAGCAGCTTAGCCGGACACGATTCCTACAATGAGCAGTTCTTC. This gives the protein CASSLAGHDSYNEQFF. The chain has TRBV7-2 and TRBJ2-1; possible D gene TRBD1, 5 bases. The CDR3 covers 16 residues. Germline CDR1 SGHTA, CDR2 FQGNSA. V shed 0 bases and J shed 1 base, with 10 bases lying between them.

The chain is built from TRBV5-1 and TRBJ2-7; 9 bases map to TRBD1. The trim removed 4 bases at V and 5 bases at J, leaving 10 bases unmatched. The CDR3 runs 15 residues. Germline V CDR1 and CDR2: SGHRS, YFSETQ. CDR3 sequence (DNA): TGCGCCAGCAGCCTGTACCACGGGACAGGGAACGAGCAGTACTTC. It translates to CASSLYHGTGNEQYF.

V gene TRBV18 combines with J gene TRBJ2-1, with TRBD2 matching 11 bases. CDR3 size: 16 residues. With 1 base clipped from V and 5 bases from J, the junction kept 4 bases outside the gene matches. The germline CDR1 and CDR2 sequences are KGHSH and LQKENI. CDR3 residues: CASSPLTSGGHNEQFF. In nucleotides, the CDR3 is TGTGCCAGCTCACCACTTACTAGCGGGGGCCACAATGAGCAGTTCTTC.

This rearrangement joins TRBV6-6 to TRBJ2-5; TRBD2 agrees at 14 bases. Germline CDR1 MNHNY, CDR2 SVGAGI (reference sequence). With 5 bases clipped from V and 10 bases from J, the junction kept 6 bases outside the gene matches. The CDR3 runs to 14 residues. The CDR3 is CASSTGLAGGGQYF. For the CDR3, the DNA is TGTGCCAGCAGTACAGGACTAGCGGGGGGAGGCCAGTACTTC.

The gene calls are TRBV10-3 and TRBJ2-5; D ambiguous. Trimming took off 3 bases at V and 5 bases at J, with 4 bases between the two ends. This CDR3 has 11 amino acids. The germline V gene encodes CDR1 ENHRY and CDR2 SYGVKD. CDR3 sequence: CAISELETQYF. The CDR3 nucleotides are TGTGCCATCAGTGAACTGGAGACCCAGTACTTC.